The entry below describes one TCR beta chain. The antigen remains undetermined. Germline V lookup: CDR1 SGHTA, CDR2 FQGTGA. The CDR3 sequence is 14 residues long. Trimming removed 0 bases from V and 5 bases from J, with 10 bases in between. This entry comes from a study of post-analysis software for immune sequencing data. As for the study in general: There were relapsing-remitting, secondary progressive and progressive-relapsing multiple sclerosis among the disease courses included. Study-level findings and limits: Analysis by F measure revealed that same-batch samples clustered strongly together. Roughly five TRBV segments, including TRBV5-6, TRBV5-1 and TRBV20-1, were more frequent in patients than controls. People with multiple sclerosis had a significantly lower normalized Chao1 diversity than controls did.

Unique-molecular-identifier-tagged TCR beta cDNA libraries were used. Starting from around 1 to 10 million T cells, the study yielded 500,000 or so cDNA molecules. One entry per CDR3 protein, called by TCRdb with MiXCR from the PCR reads. This sample has about 200,000 distinct CDR3 sequences, with 29% found just once. This clonotype was obtained from a girl aged 2-17 years with multiple sclerosis. V usage is TRBV7-3 and J usage is TRBJ1-2; D is possibly TRBD1 (5 bases). The sequencing sample was made of blood. The CDR3 DNA reads as TGTGCCAGCAGCTTAACGACCGGGGGTTATGGCTACACCTTC. Protein: CASSLTTGGYGYTF.